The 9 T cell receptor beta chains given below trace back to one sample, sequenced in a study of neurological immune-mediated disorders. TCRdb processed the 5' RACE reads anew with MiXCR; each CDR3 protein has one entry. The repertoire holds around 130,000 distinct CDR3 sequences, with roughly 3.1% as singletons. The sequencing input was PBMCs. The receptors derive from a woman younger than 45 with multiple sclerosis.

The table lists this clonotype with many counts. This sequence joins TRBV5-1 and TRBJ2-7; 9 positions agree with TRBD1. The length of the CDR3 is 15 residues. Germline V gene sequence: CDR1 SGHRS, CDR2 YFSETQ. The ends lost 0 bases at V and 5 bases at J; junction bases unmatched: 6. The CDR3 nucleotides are TGCGCCAGCAGCTTGGGGGACAGGGTAGTCAACGAGCAGTACTTC. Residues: CASSLGDRVVNEQYF.

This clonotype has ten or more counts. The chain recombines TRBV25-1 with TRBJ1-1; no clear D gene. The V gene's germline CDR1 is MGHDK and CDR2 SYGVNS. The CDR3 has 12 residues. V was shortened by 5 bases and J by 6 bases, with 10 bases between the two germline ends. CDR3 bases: TGTGCCAGCAGTCTTTCGGTTTCTGAAGCTTTCTTT. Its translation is CASSLSVSEAFF.

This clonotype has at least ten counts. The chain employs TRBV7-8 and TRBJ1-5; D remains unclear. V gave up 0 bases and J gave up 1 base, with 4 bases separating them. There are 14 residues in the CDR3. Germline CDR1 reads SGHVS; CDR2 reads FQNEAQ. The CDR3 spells CASSLAASNQPQHF. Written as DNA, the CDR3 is TGTGCCAGCAGCTTAGCTGCCAGCAATCAGCCCCAGCATTTT.

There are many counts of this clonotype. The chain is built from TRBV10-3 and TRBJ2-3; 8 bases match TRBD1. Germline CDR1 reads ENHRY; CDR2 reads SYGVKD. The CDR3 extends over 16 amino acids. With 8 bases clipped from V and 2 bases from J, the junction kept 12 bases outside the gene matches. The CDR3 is CAISLDRGLPTDTQYF. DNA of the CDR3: TGTGCCATCTCGCTTGACAGGGGCCTCCCCACAGATACGCAGTATTTT.

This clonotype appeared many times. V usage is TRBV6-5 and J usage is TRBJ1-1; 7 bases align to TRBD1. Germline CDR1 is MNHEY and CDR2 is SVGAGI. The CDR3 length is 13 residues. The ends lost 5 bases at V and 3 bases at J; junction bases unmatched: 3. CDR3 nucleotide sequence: TGTGCCAGCAGTGAGGGGGCATACACTGAAGCTTTCTTT. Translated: CASSEGAYTEAFF.

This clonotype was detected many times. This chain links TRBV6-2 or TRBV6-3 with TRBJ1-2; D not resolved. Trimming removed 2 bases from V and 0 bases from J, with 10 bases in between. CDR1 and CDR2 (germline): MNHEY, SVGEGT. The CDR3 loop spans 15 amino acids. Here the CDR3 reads CASSYRTAANYGYTF. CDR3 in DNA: TGTGCCAGCAGTTACCGGACGGCAGCTAACTATGGCTACACCTTC.

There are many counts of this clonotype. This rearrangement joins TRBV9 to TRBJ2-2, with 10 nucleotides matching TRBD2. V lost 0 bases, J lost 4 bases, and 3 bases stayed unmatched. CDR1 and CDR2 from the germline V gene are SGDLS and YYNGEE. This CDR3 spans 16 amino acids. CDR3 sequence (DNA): TGTGCCAGCAGCGTAGGGCTAGCGGGAGCCACCGGGGAGCTGTTTTTT. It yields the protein CASSVGLAGATGELFF. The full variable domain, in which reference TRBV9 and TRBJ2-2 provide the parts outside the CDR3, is DSGVTQTPKHLITATGQRVTLRCSPRSGDLSVYWYQQSLDQGLQFLIQYYNGEERAKGNILERFSAQQFPDLHSELNLSSLELGDSALYFCASSVGLAGATGELFFGEGSRLTVL.

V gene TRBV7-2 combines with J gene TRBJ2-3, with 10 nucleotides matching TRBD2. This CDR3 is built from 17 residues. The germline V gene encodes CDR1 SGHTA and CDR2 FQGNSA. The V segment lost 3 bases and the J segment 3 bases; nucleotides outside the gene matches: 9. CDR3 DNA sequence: TGTGCCAGCAGCTTTGGAAGCGGGGGGGCCCGAACAGATACGCAGTATTTT. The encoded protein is CASSFGSGGARTDTQYF.

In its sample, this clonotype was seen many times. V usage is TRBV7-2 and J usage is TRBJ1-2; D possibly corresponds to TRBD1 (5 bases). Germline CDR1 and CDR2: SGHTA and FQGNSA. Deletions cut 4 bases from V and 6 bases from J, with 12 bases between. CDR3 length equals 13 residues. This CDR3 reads CASSYPSGDGYTF. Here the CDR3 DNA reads TGTGCCAGCAGCTACCCTTCGGGGGATGGCTACACCTTC.